These 29 T cell receptor beta chains came from one sample sequenced in a study of T cell repertoires in cytomegalovirus infection. TCRdb fed the reads into MiXCR, producing one record per CDR3 protein. The sample lists approximately 400,000 distinct CDR3 sequences, 31% seen once, with about 13% in the top ten. The sequenced material came from PBMCs. The source of these receptors is a human donor in good health (CMV status not recorded). Some clones in this sample may be carry-over from other donors' samples.

This chain connects TRBV20-1 to TRBJ2-7; D gene ambiguous. The germline V and J ends were trimmed by 5 bases and 1 base, with 9 bases remaining between them. CDR3 length: 12 amino acids. The germline V gene encodes CDR1 DFQATT and CDR2 SNEGSKA (reference sequence). The CDR3 DNA follows: TGCAGTGCTTCCTTGGCATCCTACGAGCAGTACTTC. It yields the protein CSASLASYEQYF.

With regard to this clonotype: A read error may account for a junction end that differs from germline. The chain is built from TRBV5-3 and TRBJ2-1; D tentatively fits TRBD1 or TRBD2 (6 bases each). TRBV5-3 is recorded as an ORF, its role being uncertain. The CDR3 covers 15 residues. The DNA for the CDR3 is TGTGCCAGCAGCTCTGGGGGGCAGGGCCACAATGAGCAGTTCTTC. Translating gives CASSSGGQGHNEQFF.

This clonotype was seen more than once but under ten times. V gene TRBV7-9 combines with J gene TRBJ1-1, with D unclear. V was shortened by 2 bases and J by 5 bases, with 6 bases between the two germline ends. CDR1 and CDR2 (germline): SEHNR, FQNEAQ (reference sequence). The CDR3 runs 12 residues. The CDR3 nucleotides read TGTGCCAGCAGCTTACAGGCGACTGAAGCTTTCTTT. Translating gives CASSLQATEAFF.

This chain uses TRBV11-2 with TRBJ1-2, with D maybe TRBD1 (5 bases). The CDR3 runs 14 residues. V lost 5 bases and J 5 bases, leaving 15 bases between the germline ends. Germline loops: CDR1 SGHAT, CDR2 FQNNGV. Here the CDR3 DNA reads TGTGCCAGCAGCGGGGGGGGTGCTTGGTATGGCTACACCTTC. Translated, it gives CASSGGGAWYGYTF.

The V call is TRBV11-2, the J call TRBJ1-6; no reliable D call. Trimming cost V 1 base and J 5 bases, with 15 bases left between them. The CDR3 runs to 17 residues. Germline lookup yields CDR1 SGHAT and CDR2 FQNNGV. In DNA, the CDR3 is TGTGCCAGCAGCTTAGTTTCCTTCGGATCAAATAATTCACCCCTCCACTTT. It specifies CASSLVSFGSNNSPLHF.

About this clonotype: A read error may explain this, as a much larger clone is one base away. CDR3 region: CASRKTLEVGAHEQYF. CDR3 in DNA: TGTGCCAGCAGGAAGACCCTCGAGGTGGGGGCCCACGAGCAGTACTTC. This chain uses TRBV7-2 with TRBJ2-7; tentative D call: TRBD1 (6 bases). The CDR3 has 16 residues. The V gene lost 6 bases and the J gene lost 5 bases, with 23 bases spanning the gap. CDR1 is SGHTA and CDR2 is FQGNSA in the germline V gene. The full variable domain, rest sourced from reference TRBV7-2 and TRBJ2-7, is GAGVSQSPSNKVTEKGKDVELRCDPISGHTALYWYRQSLGQGLEFLIYFQGNSAPDKSGLPSDRFSAERTGGSVSTLTIQRTQQEDSAVYLCASRKTLEVGAHEQYFGPGTRLTVT.

V gene TRBV20-1 combines with J gene TRBJ2-1; 9 bases are shared with TRBD2. Germline V gene sequence: CDR1 DFQATT, CDR2 SNEGSKA (reference sequence). There are 15 residues in the CDR3. Germline trimming cut 1 base from V and 2 bases from J; bases unmatched to any gene: 3. This CDR3 is CSARVAGAAYNEQFF. The CDR3 DNA reads TGCAGTGCTAGAGTAGCGGGGGCCGCCTACAATGAGCAGTTCTTC.

V and J are TRBV27 and TRBJ1-2, with D maybe TRBD1 (5 bases). The germline V gene has CDR1 MNHEY and CDR2 SMNVEV (reference sequence). V was clipped by 2 bases and J by 7 bases, with 11 bases between them. This CDR3 has 13 amino acids. The CDR3 spells CASSLGYQGGYTF. CDR3 bases: TGTGCCAGCAGTTTAGGATACCAGGGTGGCTACACCTTC.

The rearrangement uses TRBV28 and TRBJ2-2, with D possibly being TRBD1 (6 bases). Deletions cut 7 bases from V and 4 bases from J, with 13 bases between. The CDR3 is made up of 14 amino acids. The germline V gene encodes CDR1 MDHEN and CDR2 SYDVKM. This CDR3 is CASTPGGFTGELFF. CDR3 in DNA: TGTGCCAGCACCCCTGGGGGCTTCACCGGGGAGCTGTTTTTT.

CDR3 sequence: CSARAGGNYEQYF. The CDR3 DNA reads as TGCAGTGCTAGAGCGGGGGGCAATTACGAGCAGTACTTC. This rearrangement joins TRBV20-1 to TRBJ2-7; TRBD2 might be the D (7 bases). The V gene lost 1 base and the J gene lost 4 bases, with 11 bases spanning the gap. This CDR3 is 13 amino acids long. Germline V gene sequence: CDR1 DFQATT, CDR2 SNEGSKA (reference sequence).

This clonotype was seen only a few times. This rearrangement joins TRBV12-3 or TRBV12-4 to TRBJ2-2; unclear D gene. This CDR3 has 15 amino acids. V gave up 4 bases and J gave up 6 bases, with 15 bases separating them. CDR3 protein: CASSYLIPPSGELFF. The CDR3 DNA reads TGTGCCAGCAGTTACTTGATCCCGCCGTCCGGGGAGCTGTTTTTT.

The chain combines TRBV30 with TRBJ1-2; no firm D call. The germline gives CDR1 GTSNPN, CDR2 SVGIG (reference sequence). Trimming took 4 bases from V and 4 from J, leaving 7 bases between them. The CDR3 has 11 amino acids. The DNA for the CDR3 is TGTGCCTGGACGAACTTCTATGGCTACACCTTC. This gives the protein CAWTNFYGYTF.

The chain is built from TRBV4-3 and TRBJ1-2, with 12 nucleotides matching TRBD1. With 3 bases clipped from V and 9 bases from J, the junction kept 5 bases outside the gene matches. The CDR3 extends over 14 amino acids. Germline CDR1 is LGHNA and CDR2 is YSLEER. This CDR3 is CASSQGQGARSYTF. Here the CDR3 DNA reads TGCGCCAGCAGCCAGGGACAGGGGGCGAGGAGCTACACCTTC.

The chain joins TRBV6-6 to TRBJ2-5, with TRBD1 matching 7 bases. Per the germline V gene, CDR1 is MNHNY and CDR2 is SVGAGI (reference sequence). V gave up 0 bases and J gave up 4 bases; unmatched junction bases: 5. The CDR3 loop spans 15 amino acids. In DNA, the CDR3 is TGTGCCAGCAGTTACTCGAGGGGGCGGAGAGAGACCCAGTACTTC. Protein: CASSYSRGRRETQYF.

The V and J genes are TRBV19 and TRBJ2-1; D is uncertain. Trimming left V 11 bases short and J 9 bases short, with 23 bases between. Per germline, CDR1 LNHDA and CDR2 SQIVND (reference sequence). The CDR3 is 14 residues long. The CDR3 reads CAATPSPANTEQFF. CDR3 coding DNA: TGTGCCGCGACACCAAGCCCAGCAAACACTGAGCAGTTCTTC.

The rearrangement links TRBV25-1 to TRBJ1-6; maybe TRBD1 (6 bases). Per germline, CDR1 MGHDK and CDR2 SYGVNS. This CDR3 has 12 residues. V lost 1 base, J lost 14 bases, and 9 bases lay in between. The CDR3 spells CASSEWGLALHF. The CDR3 DNA is TGTGCCAGCAGTGAATGGGGGCTAGCCCTCCACTTT.

J is TRBJ2-2 and V is TRBV28, with no clear D. Per germline, CDR1 MDHEN and CDR2 SYDVKM. V was shortened by 6 bases and J by 1 base, with 6 bases between the two germline ends. There are 13 residues in the CDR3. The CDR3: CASRPRNTGELFF. CDR3 DNA sequence: TGTGCCAGCAGACCCAGGAACACCGGGGAGCTGTTTTTT.

As concerns this clonotype: Sequence at one end of the junction differs from germline and may be a read error. CDR3 DNA: TGTGCCAGCTCGCCGTTAGGTGGGTTCACAGATACGAAGTATTTT. As protein: CASSPLGGFTDTKYF. This chain joins TRBV6-6 and TRBJ2-3; the D is unclear. CDR3 length equals 15 residues. CDR1 and CDR2 from the germline V gene are MNHNY and SVGAGI (reference sequence).

The table lists this clonotype with a few counts. V gene TRBV11-2 combines with J gene TRBJ2-7; the match to TRBD1 covers 11 bases. V lost 5 bases and J lost 2; bases outside the gene matches: 5. Germline lookup yields CDR1 SGHAT and CDR2 FQNNGV. The CDR3 loop spans 15 amino acids. The DNA for the CDR3 is TGTGCCAGCAGCCCTGGGACAGGGGGGCCCTACGAGCAGTACTTC. Residues: CASSPGTGGPYEQYF. The whole variable domain, remainder taken from reference TRBV11-2 and TRBJ2-7, is EAGVAQSPRYKIIEKRQSVAFWCNPISGHATLYWYQQILGQGPKLLIQFQNNGVVDDSQLPKDRFSAERLKGVDSTLKIQPAKLEDSAVYLCASSPGTGGPYEQYFGPGTRLTVT.

As regards this clonotype: As the CDR3 is not closed by the conserved phenylalanine or tryptophan, this likely results from a read error. No DNA is shown, since the ends of the CDR3 on it are uncertain; the CDR3 is the one TCRdb lists. The V and J genes are TRBV10-3 and TRBJ1-2. The V gene's germline CDR1 is ENHRY and CDR2 SYGVKD. The CDR3 adds up to 12 amino acids, both ends counted. CDR3 loop: CAINTIYYGYTL.

This chain uses TRBV6-1 with TRBJ2-7; D possibly corresponds to TRBD1 (6 bases). This CDR3 region has 15 residues. V was shortened by 6 bases and J by 6 bases, with 21 bases between the two germline ends. Germline lookup yields CDR1 MNHNS and CDR2 SASEGT. The CDR3 DNA is TGTGCCAGCAGGGAGACAGGCCGGTTACGGCGCGAGCAGTACTTC. Residues: CASRETGRLRREQYF.

With regard to this clonotype: Sequence at one end of the junction differs from germline and may be a read error. V and J are TRBV7-2 and TRBJ2-5; D perhaps matches TRBD2 (7 bases). The CDR3 runs 15 residues. Germline V gene lookup returns CDR1 SGHTA and CDR2 FQGNSA. The CDR3 region is CARSLGGGPQETQYF. The DNA for the CDR3 is TGTGCCCGCAGCTTAGGGGGGGGACCCCAAGAGACACAGTACTTC.

The V and J genes are TRBV11-2 and TRBJ2-1; 10 bases are a match to TRBD1. CDR1 is SGHAT and CDR2 is FQNNGV in the germline V gene. J gave up 3 bases and V 4 bases, and 12 bases lay outside the gene matches. The CDR3 extends over 18 amino acids. CDR3 region: CASSSTTGGKTFYNEQFF. The CDR3 nucleotides read TGTGCCAGCAGCTCAACGACAGGGGGCAAGACCTTCTACAATGAGCAGTTCTTC.

The V gene is TRBV7-6, the J gene TRBJ2-3, with 8 bases aligning to TRBD2. The CDR3 covers 16 residues. The V segment lost 6 bases and the J segment 4 bases; nucleotides outside the gene matches: 12. Germline-derived CDR1 and CDR2 are SGHVS and FNYEAQ. CDR3 in DNA: TGTGCCAGCAGTTCCCGGTGGCGGGGGGTCGCAGATACGCAGTATTTT. It encodes CASSSRWRGVADTQYF. Full variable domain (remainder filled in from reference TRBV7-6 and TRBJ2-3): GAGVSQSPRYKVTKRGQDVALRCDPISGHVSLYWYRQALGQGPEFLTYFNYEAQQDKSGLPNDRFSAERPEGSISTLTIQRTEQRDSAMYRCASSSRWRGVADTQYFGPGTRLTVL.

V usage is TRBV7-6 and J usage is TRBJ1-2, with a possible D match to TRBD1 (6 bases). The length of the CDR3 is 14 residues. Trimming removed 1 base at V and 5 bases at J, with 11 bases between. The germline V gene encodes CDR1 SGHVS and CDR2 FNYEAQ. CDR3 coding DNA: TGTGCCAGCAGCTTAGACAGGGCCGGGTATGGCTACACCTTC. Amino acids: CASSLDRAGYGYTF.

V is TRBV20-1 and J is TRBJ2-5; D is uncertain. V lost 4 bases and J lost 0, with 9 bases in between. Germline V CDR1 and CDR2: DFQATT, SNEGSKA (reference sequence). The CDR3 is 13 amino acids. This CDR3 reads CSAIPTYQETQYF. The CDR3 coding sequence is TGCAGTGCTATACCAACGTACCAAGAGACCCAGTACTTC.

V gene TRBV20-1 combines with J gene TRBJ2-1, with 9 bases fitting TRBD1. V was clipped by 0 bases and J by 2 bases; unmatched bases: 11. The CDR3 is 18 residues long. Germline assignment: CDR1 DFQATT and CDR2 SNEGSKA (reference sequence). The CDR3 loop is CSARDSGTGTGTYNEQFF. The CDR3 DNA reads TGCAGTGCTAGAGACTCCGGTACCGGGACAGGGACCTACAATGAGCAGTTCTTC.

This clonotype showed up just a few times. The chain employs TRBV7-2 and TRBJ2-7; D gene ambiguous. The germline gives CDR1 SGHTA, CDR2 FQGNSA. Trimming left V 5 bases short and J 1 base short, with 18 bases between. The length of the CDR3 is 16 residues. CDR3 region: CASSPTRFQKSYEQYF. For the CDR3, the DNA is TGTGCCAGCAGCCCGACGCGGTTCCAGAAATCCTACGAGCAGTACTTC.

This chain links TRBV3-1 with TRBJ1-4; possible D gene TRBD1, 5 bases. The germline V and J ends were trimmed by 2 bases and 8 bases, with 9 bases remaining between them. The CDR3 has 13 residues. The germline gives CDR1 LGHDT, CDR2 YNNKEL (reference sequence). In DNA, the CDR3 is TGTGCCAGCAGCCAACTTGGGGCGGAAAAACTGTTTTTT. Protein product: CASSQLGAEKLFF.